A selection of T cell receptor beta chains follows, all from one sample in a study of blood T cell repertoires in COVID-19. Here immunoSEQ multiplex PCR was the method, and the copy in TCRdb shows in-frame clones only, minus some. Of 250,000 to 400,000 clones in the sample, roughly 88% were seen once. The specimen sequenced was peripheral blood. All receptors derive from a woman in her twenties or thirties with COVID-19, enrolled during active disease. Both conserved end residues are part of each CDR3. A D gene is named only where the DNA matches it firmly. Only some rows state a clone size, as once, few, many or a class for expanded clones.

DNA: TGTGCCAGCAGCTTAGTAAGCGGGGGGCCTGAGACCCAGTACTTC; CDR3: CASSLVSGGPETQYF; D: TRBD2; J: TRBJ2-5; size: .; length: 15; V: TRBV7-8
DNA: TGTGCCAGCAGCCCATCAGGGACTAGCGGGGTTACCCGGGAGACCCAGTACTTC; CDR3: CASSPSGTSGVTRETQYF; D: TRBD2; J: TRBJ2-5; size: few; length: 18; V: TRBV9
DNA: TGTGCCAGCAGCCTGGGGCCAGGGACCTACGAGCAGTACTTC; CDR3: CASSLGPGTYEQYF; D: .; J: TRBJ2-7; size: once; length: 14; V: TRBV3-1/TRBV3-2
DNA: TGTGCCAGTAGTATCCGGACAGTTCAGTACTTC; CDR3: CASSIRTVQYF; D: .; J: TRBJ2-4; size: .; length: 11; V: TRBV19
DNA: TGTGCCAGCAGTGGGCTACAGGGGGCAAGATCACCCCTCCACTTT; CDR3: CASSGLQGARSPLHF; D: TRBD1; J: TRBJ1-6; size: .; length: 15; V: TRBV2
DNA: TGTGCCAGCATCGCAGGGGCAGGGGTCACTGAAGCTTTCTTT; CDR3: CASIAGAGVTEAFF; D: .; J: TRBJ1-1; size: .; length: 14; V: TRBV2
DNA: TGCAGCGTTGTCTACTATGAGCAGTTCTTC; CDR3: CSVVYYEQFF; D: .; J: TRBJ2-1; size: .; length: 10; V: TRBV29-1
DNA: TGTGCCAGCAGACGGGTGAGCTCTGGAAACACCATATATTTT; CDR3: CASRRVSSGNTIYF; D: .; J: TRBJ1-3; size: .; length: 14; V: TRBV6-5
DNA: TGTGCCAGCAGCCGCCGGGACAGGGGCACCGGGGAGCTGTTTTTT; CDR3: CASSRRDRGTGELFF; D: TRBD1; J: TRBJ2-2; size: .; length: 15; V: TRBV5-6
DNA: TGTGCCGCCAGGGGGCGGGGTGGCAATCAGCCCCAGCATTTT; CDR3: CAARGRGGNQPQHF; D: TRBD1; J: TRBJ1-5; size: .; length: 14; V: TRBV28
DNA: TGTGCCAGCAGCCAAGATCCGGGGACAGGGGTCAATCAGCCCCAGCATTTT; CDR3: CASSQDPGTGVNQPQHF; D: TRBD1; J: TRBJ1-5; size: once; length: 17; V: TRBV3-1/TRBV3-2
DNA: TGTGCCAGCAGCTTAGTGCGGGGGGTCGGGTATGGCTACACCTTC; CDR3: CASSLVRGVGYGYTF; D: .; J: TRBJ1-2; size: .; length: 15; V: TRBV11-2
DNA: TGCGCCAGCAGGGAGTCAGGGGGCGGCTCAACTAATGAAAAACTGTTTTTT; CDR3: CASRESGGGSTNEKLFF; D: TRBD1; J: TRBJ1-4; size: .; length: 17; V: TRBV10-1
DNA: TGTGCCTGGGAGACAGGGGAGACCGGGGAGCTGTTTTTT; CDR3: CAWETGETGELFF; D: TRBD1; J: TRBJ2-2; size: .; length: 13; V: TRBV30
DNA: TGTGCCAGCAGGGGGGGAGGGTCCGGCAATGAGCAGTTCTTC; CDR3: CASRGGGSGNEQFF; D: TRBD2; J: TRBJ2-1; size: .; length: 14; V: TRBV27
DNA: TGTGCCAGCAGCCCCGAATTGGGAGCGTACCAAGAGACCCAGTACTTC; CDR3: CASSPELGAYQETQYF; D: .; J: TRBJ2-5; size: .; length: 16; V: TRBV5-5
DNA: TGTGCCAGCAGCTTAGGCCTAAAGGGGAGGGGGGGATCACCCCTCCACTTT; CDR3: CASSLGLKGRGGSPLHF; D: .; J: TRBJ1-6; size: .; length: 17; V: TRBV13
DNA: TGCAGCGTTGAAGCAAGTGGAAGGGGGAACACTGAAGCTTTCTTT; CDR3: CSVEASGRGNTEAFF; D: .; J: TRBJ1-1; size: .; length: 15; V: TRBV29-1
DNA: TGTGCCTGGGGACAGGGCCACACCATATATTTT; CDR3: CAWGQGHTIYF; D: TRBD1; J: TRBJ1-3; size: .; length: 11; V: TRBV30
DNA: TGTGCCAGCAGCGGGGCCAGCGGGGCCAGCACAGATACGCAGTATTTT; CDR3: CASSGASGASTDTQYF; D: TRBD2; J: TRBJ2-3; size: .; length: 16; V: TRBV7-3
DNA: TGTGCCAGCAGCCTTGGGGACAGATACACAGATACGCAGTATTTT; CDR3: CASSLGDRYTDTQYF; D: TRBD1; J: TRBJ2-3; size: .; length: 15; V: TRBV5-5
DNA: TGTGCCAGCAGCTTGTCCTCGGGTTGGACTGAAGCTTTCTTT; CDR3: CASSLSSGWTEAFF; D: .; J: TRBJ1-1; size: once; length: 14; V: TRBV5-6
DNA: TGTGCCATCAGGCGCCGGAGTGATGAAAAACTGTTTTTT; CDR3: CAIRRRSDEKLFF; D: .; J: TRBJ1-4; size: .; length: 13; V: TRBV10-3